The TCR beta chain under discussion was sequenced for a study of blood T cell repertoires in COVID-19. The wider study: The cDNA or gDNA used as material had been derived from T cells, B-cell-depleted T cells, or PBMCs.

There are 12 residues in the CDR3. CDR1 and CDR2 (germline): SGHNT, YYREEE (reference sequence). Losses at the gene ends were 3 bases for V and 3 bases for J; bases not matched to a gene: 0. Authors' analysis steps: Researchers report that nucleated cell counts were estimated from reference gene primer amplification. The data were produced by immunoSEQ multiplex PCR, yet TCRdb's version contains in-frame clones alone and is incomplete. V and J calls and clone size are given by that table; D and trimming were obtained from the DNA. This sample yields about 180,000 clones, of which 86% are seen a single time; around 20% belongs to the top ten.

The V call is TRBV5-4, the J call TRBJ2-7; 7 nucleotides match TRBD2. This TCR was sampled from a man aged 65 to 79 with active or convalescent COVID-19. Sequencing was done on a sample of peripheral blood. CDR3 protein: CASSSGGYEQYF. In nucleotides, the CDR3 is TGTGCCAGCAGCTCGGGGGGCTACGAGCAGTACTTC.